This is a list of T cell receptor beta chains from one sample in a study of T cell repertoires in MIS-A myocarditis. Only in-frame clones appear in the TCRdb table, and some are missing; sequencing was by immunoSEQ multiplex PCR. The sample has 9,500 to 12,000 clones, around 89% seen once; the top ten hold just over 2%. The sequencing input was thoracic lymph node tissue obtained at autopsy. These receptors all come from a man between 18 and 35 years old with fulminant myocarditis from multisystem inflammatory syndrome in adults (MIS-A) after COVID-19. CDR3s include the opening cysteine and the closing phenylalanine or tryptophan. The order of the fields is clone size, V gene, D gene, J gene, CDR3 DNA, CDR3 protein. D genes are given only for firm matches. Clone sizes are given selectively: once, few, many, or a class where the clone is expanded.

NA	TRBV16	NA	TRBJ1-1	TGTGCCAGCAGCCAACTAAGGGGTGGGGTGAACACTGAAGCTTTCTTT	CASSQLRGGVNTEAFF
NA	TRBV10-2	NA	TRBJ1-2	TGCGCCACACAGCTACAGGGTTATGGCTACACCTTC	CATQLQGYGYTF
NA	TRBV27	NA	TRBJ1-5	TGTGCCAGCAGTTTATATGGTGGGAGCAATCAGCCCCAGCATTTT	CASSLYGGSNQPQHF
NA	TRBV5-4	NA	TRBJ2-1	TGTGCCAGCAGTTCGCTGGGGGGCCGAGTGTTTGAGCAGTTCTTC	CASSSLGGRVFEQFF
NA	TRBV9	TRBD1	TRBJ2-7	TGTGCCAGCAGCATAACCGGACAGGGCGGCCACGAGCAGTACTTC	CASSITGQGGHEQYF
NA	TRBV27	NA	TRBJ2-5	TGTGCCAGCAGTTCGCCACAGGGAGGCGGAGAGACCCAGTACTTC	CASSSPQGGGETQYF
NA	TRBV28	NA	TRBJ2-2	TGTGCTACTACCGGACCAACAAACACCGGGGAGCTGTTTTTT	CATTGPTNTGELFF
NA	TRBV4-2	NA	TRBJ2-2	TGTGCCAGCAGCCAAGATGGCGGGATACCACCCGGGGAGCTGTTTTTT	CASSQDGGIPPGELFF
NA	TRBV5-1	NA	TRBJ2-2	TGCGCCAGCAGTCCCGTGCCCGGGGAGCTGTTTTTT	CASSPVPGELFF
NA	TRBV4-1	NA	TRBJ1-5	TGCGCCAGCAGCTCCACGAGCCATCAGCCCCAGCATTTT	CASSSTSHQPQHF
NA	TRBV10-3	TRBD1	TRBJ2-1	TGTGCCTTCCGACAGGGGGTTACGGATGAGCAGTTCTTC	CAFRQGVTDEQFF
NA	TRBV24-1	TRBD1	TRBJ2-2	TGTGCCACCAGTGATTTGACAGGGGGCGACACCGGGGAGCTGTTTTTT	CATSDLTGGDTGELFF
NA	TRBV29-1	NA	TRBJ2-1	TGCAGCGCTGAGACGTGGGTGGGTTTGTTTCCAACCGCTTATTCCCACCCTTGGGAACAGTTCTTC	CSAETWVGLFPTAYSHPWEQFF
NA	TRBV6-4	NA	TRBJ2-2	TGTGCCAGCAGTGCCAGACCAGCCGGGGAGCTGTTTTTT	CASSARPAGELFF
once	TRBV4-2	NA	TRBJ2-2	TGTGCCAGCAGCCAAGATATCTGGACTCCGAACACCGGGGAGCTGTTTTTT	CASSQDIWTPNTGELFF
NA	TRBV3-1/TRBV3-2	NA	TRBJ1-4	TGTGCCAGCAGCCAAGGGACATTTGCAACTAATGAAAAACTGTTTTTT	CASSQGTFATNEKLFF
NA	TRBV10-3	TRBD2	TRBJ2-5	TGTGCCATCAGTTCGACTAGCGGGGAAGAGACCCAGTACTTC	CAISSTSGEETQYF
NA	TRBV12-3/TRBV12-4	NA	TRBJ2-7	TGTGCCAGCAGTTCCCCGTTGAGCGACGAGCAGTACTTC	CASSSPLSDEQYF
NA	TRBV30	TRBD1	TRBJ1-4	TGTGCCTTGTCCCAGACAGGGGAGCAGGAAAAACTGTTTTTT	CALSQTGEQEKLFF
NA	TRBV9	NA	TRBJ1-4	TGTGCCAGCAGCGCCCACCCGCCGGGCCGTCTAGTCGTTTTT	CASSAHPPGRLVVF
NA	TRBV10-3	NA	TRBJ2-7	TGTGCCATCAGTGCGTACTACGAGCAGTACTTC	CAISAYYEQYF
NA	TRBV5-4	NA	TRBJ1-1	TGTGCCAGCAGCTTATTAGGGACTGAAGCTTTCTTT	CASSLLGTEAFF
NA	TRBV24-1	NA	TRBJ2-5	TGTGCCACCAGTGATTGGGAGACCCAGTACTTC	CATSDWETQYF
NA	TRBV11-2	NA	TRBJ1-4	TGTGCCAGCAGCTTTATATACAGGAATGAAAAACTGTTTTTT	CASSFIYRNEKLFF
NA	TRBV4-1	NA	TRBJ2-3	TGCGCCAGCAGCCAAGTCGAATTAAGCACAGATACGCAGTATTTT	CASSQVELSTDTQYF
NA	TRBV7-6	TRBD2	TRBJ2-6	TGTGCCAGCAGCTTCAATCCACTGCGGGAGGGAATCTCTGGGGCCAACGTCCTGACTTTC	CASSFNPLREGISGANVLTF
NA	TRBV19	NA	TRBJ2-7	TGTGCCAGTAGTCCCGGGACCGGAGCCTACGAGCAGTACTTC	CASSPGTGAYEQYF
once	TRBV13	TRBD2	TRBJ2-7	TGTGCCAGCAGCCAGGGACTAGCGGGGGGAAAAGGTGCACGGGAGCAGTACTTC	CASSQGLAGGKGAREQYF